These 16 T cell receptor beta chains were all obtained from the same sample, sequenced in a study of T cell responses to AZD1222 COVID-19 vaccine. Using immunoSEQ multiplex PCR, the repertoire was profiled, and TCRdb retains in-frame clones only, with some absent. The sample contains about 120,000 clones, about 90% of which appear only once. The input for sequencing was peripheral blood, taken on day 0 of AZD1222 vaccination. Every receptor here comes from an adult in good health.

This rearrangement joins TRBV2 to TRBJ2-1; D remains unclear. The length of the CDR3 is 14 residues. V was clipped by 8 bases and J by 8 bases, with 19 bases between them. Per germline, CDR1 SNHLY and CDR2 FYNNEI. The CDR3 DNA is TGTGCCAGCGGCAGACCCAGAAGGTTCCATGAGCAGTTCTTC. It codes for CASGRPRRFHEQFF.

The rearrangement uses TRBV27 and TRBJ1-2, with 7 bases aligning to TRBD1. Germline V gene data show CDR1 as MNHEY and CDR2 as SMNVEV (reference sequence). The CDR3 is 15 amino acids. Trimming at V came to 5 bases and at J to 2 bases, leaving 8 bases not matched to a gene. The CDR3 sequence is CASSPLQQGNYGYTF. CDR3 coding DNA: TGTGCCAGCAGTCCCCTTCAACAGGGGAACTATGGCTACACCTTC.

The gene calls are TRBV3-1 (or the pseudogene TRBV3-2) and TRBJ2-5; TRBD1 aligns across 8 bases. The CDR3 length is 16 residues. The V gene's germline CDR1 is LGHDT and CDR2 YNNKEL (reference sequence). Unmatched junction bases numbered 6, after V lost 2 bases and J lost 1 base. This CDR3 is CASSQHLQGVQETQYF. CDR3 nucleotide sequence: TGTGCCAGCAGCCAACACCTACAGGGGGTCCAAGAGACCCAGTACTTC.

V and J are TRBV7-8 and TRBJ2-2; 7 nucleotides align to TRBD1. Looked up from germline, CDR1 is SGHVS and CDR2 is FQNEAQ. The junction had 12 bases not matched to a gene; V was cut back by 10 bases and J by 1 base. CDR3 length equals 16 residues. This CDR3 is CATPNIRGLNTGELFF. The CDR3 region has the DNA TGTGCCACACCCAACATCAGGGGGTTGAACACCGGGGAGCTGTTTTTT.

The V call is TRBV7-3, the J call TRBJ2-2; 14 nucleotides line up with TRBD2. The CDR3 extends over 16 amino acids. The germline CDR1 and CDR2 sequences are SGHTA and FQGTGA. Trimming took 4 bases from V and 4 from J; bases not matched to a gene: 2. The CDR3 here is CASSSGLAGATGELFF. The DNA for the CDR3 is TGTGCCAGCAGCTCGGGACTAGCGGGAGCCACCGGGGAGCTGTTTTTT. Looking up the rest from reference TRBV7-3 and TRBJ2-2 gives the full variable domain: GAGVSQTPSNKVTEKGKYVELRCDPISGHTALYWYRQSLGQGPEFLIYFQGTGAADDSGLPNDRFFAVRPEGSVSTLKIQRTERGDSAVYLCASSSGLAGATGELFFGEGSRLTVL.

The chain recombines TRBV2 with TRBJ2-7; D unresolved. The V gene lost 2 bases and the J gene lost 2 bases, with 7 bases spanning the gap. The CDR3 runs 13 residues. CDR1 SNHLY and CDR2 FYNNEI come from the germline V gene. CDR3 sequence reads: CASSESITYEQYF. CDR3 nucleotide sequence: TGTGCCAGCAGTGAATCCATAACCTACGAGCAGTACTTC.

The count of this clone is one. The CDR3 region is CASQDYGYTF. The DNA for the CDR3 is TGTGCCAGCCAGGACTATGGCTACACCTTC. This chain joins TRBV6-5 and TRBJ1-2, with unresolved D. This CDR3 has 10 residues. Germline assignment: CDR1 MNHEY and CDR2 SVGAGI. V was pared by 8 bases and J by 3 bases, with 4 bases between.

The rearrangement joins TRBV5-1 to TRBJ1-6; no reliable D call. In germline, CDR1 is SGHRS, CDR2 YFSETQ. With 7 bases removed from V and 2 bases from J, the gap between germline ends came to 31 bases. The CDR3 runs to 21 residues. The CDR3: CASRNRAWADGPEPYNSPLHF. The CDR3 DNA reads TGCGCCAGCCGGAACCGGGCCTGGGCAGACGGTCCCGAACCCTATAATTCACCCCTCCACTTT. The entire variable domain, with the rest obtained from reference TRBV5-1 and TRBJ1-6, is as follows: KAGVTQTPRYLIKTRGQQVTLSCSPISGHRSVSWYQQTPGQGLQFLFEYFSETQRNKGNFPGRFSGRQFSNSRSEMNVSTLELGDSALYLCASRNRAWADGPEPYNSPLHFGNGTRLTVT.

The chain combines TRBV24-1 with TRBJ1-6; no definite D call. V gave up 7 bases and J gave up 5 bases, with 11 bases separating them. Germline V gene lookup returns CDR1 KGHDR and CDR2 SFDVKD. This CDR3 contains 14 residues. The CDR3 DNA reads as TGTGCCACCAGGCCAGGCAATAATAATTCACCCCTCCACTTT. It encodes CATRPGNNNSPLHF.

This clone was recorded only once. This sequence joins TRBV7-8 and TRBJ1-5, with D maybe TRBD1 (5 bases). Germline V gene data show CDR1 as SGHVS and CDR2 as FQNEAQ. The CDR3 totals 15 residues. With 3 bases removed from V and 2 bases from J, the gap between germline ends came to 11 bases. CDR3 sequence reads: CASSFREGGNQPQHF. CDR3 nucleotide sequence: TGTGCCAGCAGCTTCAGGGAAGGTGGCAATCAGCCCCAGCATTTT.

The chain has TRBV5-1 and TRBJ1-1, with a tentative D call TRBD1 (6 bases). Germline loops: CDR1 SGHRS, CDR2 YFSETQ. V lost 0 bases, J lost 6 bases, and 9 bases lay in between. This CDR3 contains 13 residues. The CDR3 coding sequence is TGCGCCAGCAGCTTGGGGCGGGGGCCTGAAGCTTTCTTT. Its protein product is CASSLGRGPEAFF.

Here the CDR3 reads CASSVGASGSNTGELFF. In DNA form, the CDR3 reads TGTGCCAGCAGCGTAGGGGCTAGCGGGAGTAACACCGGGGAGCTGTTTTTT. This chain connects TRBV9 to TRBJ2-2, with 10 bases fitting TRBD2. Germline CDR1 SGDLS, CDR2 YYNGEE. The CDR3 has 17 residues. The V segment lost 0 bases and the J segment 2 bases; nucleotides outside the gene matches: 4.

The chain recombines TRBV7-6 with TRBJ2-3, with D unclear. The V gene's germline CDR1 is SGHVS and CDR2 FNYEAQ. CDR3 length: 13 amino acids. With 5 bases removed from V and 6 bases from J, the gap between germline ends came to 12 bases. The CDR3 loop is CASSKPSWDTQYF. CDR3 sequence (DNA): TGTGCCAGCAGCAAACCTAGTTGGGATACGCAGTATTTT.

The J gene is TRBJ2-1, the V gene TRBV27; 8 bases are a match to TRBD2. Germline V gives CDR1 MNHEY, CDR2 SMNVEV (reference sequence). J gave up 8 bases and V 4 bases, and 4 bases lay outside the gene matches. The CDR3 spans 13 residues. CDR3: CASSWKREYEQFF. The CDR3 region has the DNA TGTGCCAGCAGTTGGAAGCGGGAGTATGAGCAGTTCTTC.

The rearrangement joins TRBV30 to TRBJ1-1; D possibly corresponds to TRBD1 (6 bases). CDR3 length: 11 residues. V gave up 1 base and J gave up 11 bases, with 11 bases separating them. Germline V gene data show CDR1 as GTSNPN and CDR2 as SVGIG (reference sequence). For the CDR3, the DNA is TGTGCCTGGAGTGAGGGGGGTTTGGCTTTCTTT. It codes for CAWSEGGLAFF. The full variable domain, its missing parts supplied by reference TRBV30 and TRBJ1-1, is SQTIHQWPATLVQPVGSPLSLECTVEGTSNPNLYWYRQAAGRGLQLLFYSVGIGQISSEVPQNLSASRPQDRQFILSSKKLLLSDSGFYLCAWSEGGLAFFGQGTRLTVV.

The chain carries TRBV9 and TRBJ1-1; D is unclear. The CDR3 spans 15 residues. Per the germline V gene, CDR1 is SGDLS and CDR2 is YYNGEE. Trimming took 3 bases from V and 3 from J, leaving 15 bases between them. The CDR3 sequence is CASSGVGSPDTEAFF. CDR3 nucleotides: TGTGCCAGCAGCGGGGTTGGGAGTCCGGACACTGAAGCTTTCTTT.